Below are 30 T cell receptor beta chains sequenced from a single sample in a study of tumor and adjacent non-tumor tissue in lung cancer. Three rounds of nested PCR, following a modified ARM-PCR protocol, produced the TCRbeta library. One entry per CDR3 protein results from TCRdb running MiXCR on the multiplex PCR reads. Of more than 120,000 distinct CDR3 sequences listed, approximately 64% were seen once; the top ten hold roughly 20%. This sample's RNA came from whole unsorted tissue. The sample was lung tumor tissue. These receptors came from a man between 60 and 70 years old with small cell lung cancer.

J is TRBJ2-1 and V is TRBV20-1, with D possibly being TRBD1 (6 bases). The CDR3 runs to 16 residues. V was trimmed by 5 bases and J by 4 bases, leaving 21 bases between them. CDR1 is DFQATT and CDR2 is SNEGSKA in the germline V gene (reference sequence). The CDR3 DNA is TGCAGTGCTGGGGGCCAGGGAGACATAGGGTACAATGAGCAGTTCTTC. Translating gives CSAGGQGDIGYNEQFF.

The table lists this clonotype with many counts. CDR3 DNA sequence: TGTGCCAGCAGCCAAGACGGCACAGATACGCAGTATTTT. It yields the protein CASSQDGTDTQYF. This chain links TRBV11-2 with TRBJ2-3; D unclear. Trimming took off 5 bases at V and 1 base at J, with 7 bases between the two ends. CDR1 SGHAT and CDR2 FQNNGV come from the germline V gene. The CDR3 sequence is 13 residues long.

The chain employs TRBV7-3 and TRBJ2-2; D possibly corresponds to TRBD1 (6 bases). The CDR3 extends over 15 amino acids. Germline V lookup: CDR1 SGHTA, CDR2 FQGTGA. In DNA, the CDR3 is TGTGCTAGCGTCGCCCCGGACAGCCCTACCGGGGAGCTGTTTTTT. Its translation: CASVAPDSPTGELFF. Variable domain in full (rest from reference TRBV7-3 and TRBJ2-2): GAGVSQTPSNKVTEKGKYVELRCDPISGHTALYWYRQSLGQGPEFLIYFQGTGAADDSGLPNDRFFAVRPEGSVSTLKIQRTERGDSAVYLCASVAPDSPTGELFFGEGSRLTVL.

To note about this clonotype: Germline and junction disagree at one end, which may indicate a read error. The chain uses TRBV11-3 and TRBJ2-1, with 10 bases identical to TRBD2. Germline-derived CDR1 and CDR2 are SGHNT and YENEEA. The CDR3 consists of 17 residues. CDR3 DNA sequence: TGTGCCAGCAGCTCGGGAATAGCGGGAGGACCCTACAATGAACAGTTCTTC. As protein: CASSSGIAGGPYNEQFF.

As concerns this clonotype: Since a much larger clone is just one base distant, this may be a read error. This chain joins TRBV6-5 and TRBJ2-7; D is perhaps TRBD2 (6 bases). Germline lookup yields CDR1 MNHEY and CDR2 SVGAGI. This CDR3 is built from 12 residues. The CDR3 DNA sequence: TGTGTCAGCAGTTACGTGGGGGGTGAGCAGTACTTC. Translated: CVSSYVGGEQYF.

The chain links TRBV5-1 to TRBJ2-7, with a possible D match to TRBD1 (6 bases). Germline V gene lookup returns CDR1 SGHRS and CDR2 YFSETQ. The CDR3 spans 13 residues. Trimming cost V 4 bases and J 4 bases, with 12 bases left between them. The CDR3 coding sequence is TGCGCCAGCAGCCCGACAGGTAAGTACGAGCAGTACTTC. Its protein product is CASSPTGKYEQYF.

As regards this clonotype: One end of the junction does not line up with germline, which may come from a read error. The rearrangement joins TRBV29-1 to TRBJ2-1; TRBD1 aligns across 7 bases. Germline loops: CDR1 SQVTM, CDR2 ANQGSEA. The CDR3 contains 14 residues. The CDR3 here is CSAARRQGTGEQSF. The DNA for the CDR3 is TGCAGCGCGGCTAGGCGACAGGGTACGGGTGAGCAGTCCTTC.

About this clonotype: Relative to the germline gene, one junction end is altered; a read error may explain this. The CDR3 nucleotides read TGTAGTGTCCCGGCGCCTTGGAGTAACTATGGCTACACCTTC. Encoded protein: CSVPAPWSNYGYTF. The chain recombines TRBV20-1 with TRBJ1-2; D remains ambiguous. The CDR3 runs to 14 residues. In germline, CDR1 is DFQATT, CDR2 SNEGSKA (reference sequence).

In its sample, this clonotype was seen a few times. Germline and junction disagree at one end, which may indicate a read error. This rearrangement joins TRBV11-2 to TRBJ2-2; D gene ambiguous. This CDR3 is built from 15 residues. The germline V gene has CDR1 SGHAT and CDR2 FQNNGV. DNA of the CDR3: TGTGCCTGCAGATTACAGTGGTTATCCACCGGGGAGCTGTTTTTT. This sequence encodes CACRLQWLSTGELFF.

As to this clonotype: One end of the junction does not line up with germline, which may come from a read error. The chain recombines TRBV6-1 with TRBJ2-6, with D possibly TRBD1 on 6 matching bases. CDR3 length: 15 amino acids. Per germline, CDR1 MNHNS and CDR2 SASEGT. The CDR3 region has the DNA TGTGCCAGCACAGGACAGTACTCTGGGGCCAACATCCTGACTTTC. Amino acids: CASTGQYSGANILTF.

This chain joins TRBV5-4 and TRBJ1-2, with TRBD1 as a possible D gene (5 bases). V was cut by 4 bases and J by 4 bases, with 11 bases left in between. CDR1 and CDR2 from the germline V gene are SGHNT and YYREEE (reference sequence). The CDR3 has 13 residues. CDR3 in DNA: TGTGCCAGCAGCGGGGACGGGTTCTATGGCTACACCTTC. Its protein product is CASSGDGFYGYTF. Variable domain in full (rest from reference TRBV5-4 and TRBJ1-2): ETGVTQSPTHLIKTRGQQVTLRCSSQSGHNTVSWYQQALGQGPQFIFQYYREEENGRGNFPPRFSGLQFPNYSSELNVNALELDDSALYLCASSGDGFYGYTFGSGTRLTVV.

DNA for the CDR3: TGTGCCAGCAGTGAAATTTTAAATCAGTCCCTGCATTTT. Translating it yields CASSEILNQSLHF. This rearrangement joins TRBV6-1 to TRBJ1-5; D remains ambiguous. The germline V gene has CDR1 MNHNS and CDR2 SASEGT. Trimming shortened V by 2 bases and J by 15 bases, and 17 bases separated the two germline ends. This CDR3 has 13 residues.

As concerns this clonotype: A clone one base away is much larger, so this may be a read error. V usage is TRBV6-5 and J usage is TRBJ2-1; D unresolved. The germline gives CDR1 MNHEY, CDR2 SVGAGI. The CDR3 extends over 11 amino acids. V was shortened by 4 bases and J by 8 bases, with 6 bases between the two germline ends. CDR3 sequence reads: CASSSDHEQFF. The CDR3 DNA follows: TGTGCCAGCAGTTCGGACCATGAGCAGTTCTTC.

This clonotype occurred a few times. Compared with germline, one end of the junction differs, possibly owing to a read error. J is TRBJ2-2 and V is TRBV12-3 or TRBV12-4, with D possibly being TRBD2 (6 bases). The CDR3 is 16 amino acids. CDR3 DNA sequence: TGTGCCAGCAGTTTAGGCCTTCTAGCTTTAGGCGGGGTGCTGTTTTTT. It codes for CASSLGLLALGGVLFF.

V is TRBV20-1 and J is TRBJ1-1; TRBD1 might be the D (6 bases). The V and J ends lost 7 bases and 5 bases respectively, with 20 bases between them. Germline V gene data show CDR1 as DFQATT and CDR2 as SNEGSKA (reference sequence). The CDR3 has 14 amino acids. CDR3 residues: CSVLSGGQGTEAFF. CDR3 sequence (DNA): TGCAGTGTTCTGAGCGGGGGGCAGGGGACTGAAGCTTTCTTT.

This clonotype showed up many times. The chain is built from TRBV6-1 and TRBJ1-5; no firm D call. V dropped 4 bases and J dropped 0 bases, with 4 bases sitting between them. The germline CDR1 and CDR2 sequences are MNHNS and SASEGT. The CDR3 totals 13 residues. CDR3 loop: CASSGYSNQPQHF. Here the CDR3 DNA reads TGTGCCAGCAGTGGATATAGCAATCAGCCCCAGCATTTT.

This clonotype appeared once. The junction does not match germline at one end; this may be a read error. The J gene is TRBJ2-1, the V gene TRBV29-1; no firm D call. The CDR3 consists of 13 residues. CDR1 and CDR2 from the germline V gene are SQVTM and ANQGSEA. CDR3 in amino acids: CCVVPLPYNEQFF. The CDR3 bases are TGCTGCGTTGTTCCTCTACCCTACAATGAGCAGTTCTTC.

Comments on this clonotype: One junction end disagrees with the germline gene, perhaps due to a read error. This chain links TRBV6-5 with TRBJ2-3; no reliable D call. The V gene's germline CDR1 is MNHEY and CDR2 SVGAGI. This CDR3 has 13 residues. CDR3 amino acids: CASSYSMEDKQYF. CDR3 DNA: TGTGCCAGCAGTTACTCGATGGAAGATAAGCAGTATTTT.

V and J are TRBV5-4 and TRBJ1-1, with D hard to call. This CDR3 has 13 amino acids. Germline V gene sequence: CDR1 SGHNT, CDR2 YYREEE (reference sequence). V gave up 0 bases and J gave up 5 bases, with 8 bases separating them. CDR3 bases: TGTGCCAGCAGCTTGGACGTGGAAACTGAAGCTTTCTTT. Protein product: CASSLDVETEAFF.

This clonotype was seen just once. A much more abundant neighbour one base away suggests this may be a read error. The rearrangement joins TRBV6-5 to TRBJ1-5, with D unresolved. In germline, CDR1 is MNHEY, CDR2 SVGAGI. This CDR3 is 13 amino acids long. CDR3 loop: CASSYSFYQHQHF. DNA of the CDR3: TGTGCCAGCAGTTACTCGTTTTATCAGCACCAGCATTTT.

This clonotype showed up just a few times. Germline is not matched at one junction end, which may reflect a read error. V and J are TRBV6-2 or TRBV6-3 and TRBJ2-4; no reliable D call. The germline CDR1 and CDR2 sequences are MNHEY and SVGEGT. The CDR3 has 13 residues. As DNA, the CDR3 is TGTGCCAGTAACCGGGCCGCTAAAAACGTTCAGTACTTC. It specifies CASNRAAKNVQYF.

Notes on this clonotype: One end of the junction is discordant with germline, which a read error may explain. The chain links TRBV29-1 to TRBJ2-3; D is possibly TRBD2 (5 bases). Germline CDR1 and CDR2: SQVTM and ANQGSEA. There are 15 residues in the CDR3. The DNA for the CDR3 is TGCAGCGTTGATGTTGAAGTATCTAGCATAGATACGCAGTATTTT. Encoded protein: CSVDVEVSSIDTQYF.

As regards this clonotype: At one boundary the junction diverges from the germline segment, which might be a read error. This chain uses TRBV24-1 with TRBJ2-5, with 7 bases matching TRBD2. Germline lookup yields CDR1 KGHDR and CDR2 SFDVKD. This CDR3 contains 13 residues. Here the CDR3 reads CVTSIAGEETQYF. The CDR3 DNA reads TGTGTCACCAGTATCGCGGGAGAAGAGACCCAGTACTTC.

A remark on this clonotype: An end of the junction does not agree with germline; a read error may underlie this. The chain links TRBV12-3 or TRBV12-4 to TRBJ2-7, with D perhaps TRBD2 (9 bases). This CDR3 spans 21 amino acids. The CDR3 DNA follows: TGTGCCCGCAGTTTAAGGAGTGGGACAGGAATAGCGGGAGATCGGACCTACGAGCAGTACTTC. Residues: CARSLRSGTGIAGDRTYEQYF.

This rearrangement joins TRBV2 to TRBJ2-1, with D hard to call. CDR3 size: 11 residues. CDR1 SNHLY and CDR2 FYNNEI come from the germline V gene. The V end lost 8 bases, the J end lost 2 bases, and 4 bases lay between the germline ends. Written as DNA, the CDR3 is TGTGCCAGCGGGGCCTACAATGAGCAGTTCTTC. This gives the protein CASGAYNEQFF.

Comment on this clonotype: An end of the junction does not agree with germline; a read error may underlie this. The chain links TRBV28 to TRBJ2-7; either TRBD1 or TRBD2 may fit D (5 bases each). Germline V gene lookup returns CDR1 MDHEN and CDR2 SYDVKM. This CDR3 has 11 amino acids. The CDR3 sequence: CARSPRDEQYF. The CDR3, as DNA: TGTGCCAGGAGTCCCCGGGACGAACAGTACTTC.

For this clonotype: A much larger clone lies one base from this, so it may be a read error. The CDR3 does not end in the conserved phenylalanine or tryptophan, so this is likely a read error. The genes are TRBV29-1 and TRBJ2-7; possibly TRBD1 for D (6 bases). Trimming took 7 bases from V and 3 from J, leaving 10 bases between them. Germline loops: CDR1 SQVTM, CDR2 ANQGSEA. The CDR3 is 11 amino acids. The chain's CDR3 is CSGSRGYEQYS. The CDR3 DNA is TGCAGCGGAAGCAGGGGCTACGAGCAGTACTCC.

For this clonotype: In this CDR3 the conserved last residue, phenylalanine or tryptophan, is missing, so a read error is likely. The chain recombines TRBV5-5 with TRBJ2-1; TRBD2 agrees at 8 bases. This CDR3 region has 17 residues. After removal of 5 bases from V and 2 bases from J, the junction contained 12 bases not matched to a gene. Germline V CDR1 and CDR2: SGHKS, YYEKEE (reference sequence). CDR3 protein: CASRTSSGRGTYNEQFS. CDR3 in DNA: TGTGCCAGCAGGACCTCCAGCGGGAGAGGGACCTACAATGAGCAGTTCTCC.

On this clonotype itself: The junction and the germline gene differ at one end; a read error may be behind it. The V and J genes are TRBV10-3 and TRBJ2-1; weak D call: TRBD2 (7 bases). This CDR3 is built from 13 residues. CDR1 is ENHRY and CDR2 is SYGVKD in the germline V gene. For the CDR3, the DNA is TGTGCCATCAGTGATAGGGGGGGCAATGAGCGGTTCTTC. This encodes CAISDRGGNERFF.

Note on this clonotype: A much bigger clone sits one base away, suggesting this may be a read error. This chain uses TRBV4-1 with TRBJ2-1; 9 nucleotides align to TRBD2. Germline CDR1 and CDR2: MGHRA and YSYEKL. The length of the CDR3 is 16 residues. The V and J ends lost 4 bases and 7 bases, in that order; junction bases with no gene match: 11. CDR3 in amino acids: CASSREGGGRANEQFF. In nucleotides, the CDR3 is TGCGCCAGCAGCCGAGAGGGGGGCGGGAGGGCTAATGAGCAGTTCTTC.